This is a list of T cell receptor beta chains from one sample in a study of technical replicates of blood from a handful of donors. Sequenced by immunoSEQ multiplex PCR; TCRdb stores in-frame clones only, minus some. The data show 60,000 to 90,000 clones, roughly 96% seen once. Material: T cells isolated from PBMCs. The receptors come from a human donor in good health. The CDR3 runs from the conserved cysteine through the conserved F or W. D genes are given only for firm matches. Not every row has a clone size; where given, it reads once, few, many or a size class.

v_gene	d_gene	j_gene	abundance	CDR3aa	CDR3nt
TRBV5-1	.	TRBJ2-2	once	CASTPRGTANTGELFF	TGCGCCAGCACACCTAGGGGTACGGCGAACACCGGGGAGCTGTTTTTT
TRBV28	.	TRBJ1-1	.	CASMLGPEAFF	TGTGCCAGCATGCTTGGCCCTGAAGCTTTCTTT
TRBV29-1	.	TRBJ2-1	.	CSTWKRVGNEQFF	TGCAGTACGTGGAAGCGAGTCGGCAATGAGCAGTTCTTC
TRBV18	.	TRBJ1-5	.	CASSPGEDQPQHF	TGTGCCAGCTCACCCGGGGAGGATCAGCCCCAGCATTTT
TRBV9	.	TRBJ1-3	.	CASSVGEGSGNTIYF	TGTGCCAGCAGCGTAGGAGAGGGCTCTGGAAACACCATATATTTT
TRBV6-6	TRBD2	TRBJ2-7	.	CASSYPLGGGYEQYF	TGTGCCAGCAGTTACCCCTTGGGGGGGGGCTACGAGCAGTACTTC
TRBV11-2	TRBD1	TRBJ2-6	.	CASQGTGSSGANVLTF	TGTGCCAGCCAGGGGACAGGTTCGTCAGGGGCCAACGTCCTGACTTTC
TRBV18	.	TRBJ2-5	.	CASSPAGTETQYF	TGTGCCAGCTCACCAGCGGGGACAGAGACCCAGTACTTC
TRBV5-6	TRBD1	TRBJ2-1	once	CASSSRQGNEQFF	TGTGCCAGCAGCTCGCGACAGGGAAATGAGCAGTTCTTC
TRBV19	.	TRBJ1-5	.	CASSIEAERPPQHF	TGTGCCAGTAGTATAGAGGCAGAGAGGCCGCCCCAGCATTTT
TRBV7-9	.	TRBJ1-6	once	CASSLWSEPRTLHF	TGTGCCAGCAGCTTATGGAGTGAGCCTCGCACCCTCCACTTT
TRBV7-9	TRBD2	TRBJ2-1	.	CASSPDNSGRSYNEQFF	TGTGCCAGCAGCCCTGACAATAGCGGGAGGTCCTACAATGAGCAGTTCTTC
TRBV30	.	TRBJ1-1	.	CAWSVTGQTEAFF	TGTGCCTGGAGTGTCACAGGGCAGACTGAAGCTTTCTTT
TRBV5-1	.	TRBJ2-5	.	CASSLGQGYETQYF	TGCGCCAGCAGCTTGGGCCAGGGCTACGAGACCCAGTACTTC
TRBV7-9	.	TRBJ2-3	.	CASSFLWRGDTDTQYF	TGTGCCAGCAGCTTTTTATGGCGGGGAGACACAGATACGCAGTATTTT
TRBV19	TRBD2	TRBJ2-5	.	CASSPGLAGGPNGETQYF	TGTGCCAGTAGTCCCGGACTAGCGGGGGGCCCCAATGGGGAGACCCAGTACTTC
TRBV5-4	TRBD1	TRBJ2-7	.	CASSLGTGLISYEQYF	TGTGCCAGCAGCTTGGGGACAGGTCTGATCTCCTACGAGCAGTACTTC
TRBV30	.	TRBJ2-7	.	CACAQGWYEQYF	TGTGCCTGCGCCCAGGGCTGGTACGAGCAGTACTTC
TRBV30	TRBD2	TRBJ2-7	.	CAHQTSGGAHEQYF	TGTGCCCACCAAACTAGCGGGGGGGCCCACGAGCAGTACTTC
TRBV4-2	TRBD2	TRBJ2-5	.	CASSQVSSASGVETQYF	TGTGCCAGCAGCCAAGTTTCTTCAGCTAGCGGGGTGGAGACCCAGTACTTC
TRBV29-1	TRBD1	TRBJ2-7	.	CSVEGTGTGVNSEQYF	TGCAGCGTTGAAGGTACCGGGACAGGGGTTAATAGCGAGCAGTACTTC
TRBV28	.	TRBJ1-2	.	CASTLWGEYGYTF	TGTGCCAGCACCCTATGGGGGGAATATGGCTACACCTTC
TRBV5-8	.	TRBJ2-1	.	CASSILTNYNEQFF	TGTGCCAGCAGCATCCTGACAAACTACAATGAGCAGTTCTTC
TRBV5-1	.	TRBJ2-7	.	CASSLAGTSSYEQYF	TGCGCCAGCAGCTTGGCCGGGACAAGCTCCTACGAGCAGTACTTC
TRBV11-2	.	TRBJ2-7	.	CASSLTSGRTSYEQYF	TGTGCCAGCAGCTTAACTTCAGGTAGAACTTCCTACGAGCAGTACTTC
TRBV5-1	TRBD2	TRBJ2-1	.	CASSHLQGGGAREQFF	TGCGCCAGCAGCCACCTTCAGGGCGGGGGGGCCCGTGAGCAGTTCTTC
TRBV4-1	TRBD1	TRBJ1-2	.	CASRRYRDREAGYTF	TGCGCCAGCAGACGCTACCGGGACAGGGAAGCTGGCTACACCTTC
TRBV2	TRBD1	TRBJ1-2	.	CASRTGQPHYGYTF	TGTGCCAGCAGAACGGGACAGCCCCACTATGGCTACACCTTC
TRBV19	.	TRBJ1-2	once	CASSIGGPYYGYTF	TGTGCCAGTAGTATCGGAGGGCCTTACTATGGCTACACCTTC
TRBV11-2	.	TRBJ2-3	.	CASSLTGINTDTQYF	TGTGCCAGCAGCTTAACCGGGATCAACACAGATACGCAGTATTTT
TRBV5-4	.	TRBJ2-3	.	CASSLAGQGLYTDTQYF	TGTGCCAGCAGCTTGGCTGGTCAGGGACTTTACACAGATACGCAGTATTTT
TRBV6-5	.	TRBJ2-7	.	CASSYPPGEQYF	TGTGCCAGCAGTTACCCACCGGGGGAGCAGTACTTC
TRBV6-1	.	TRBJ2-7	.	CASSASGVFEQYF	TGTGCCAGCAGTGCTTCAGGGGTCTTCGAGCAGTACTTC
TRBV19	.	TRBJ1-1	.	CASSISDTEAFF	TGTGCCAGTAGTATCTCGGACACTGAAGCTTTCTTT
TRBV11-3	TRBD1	TRBJ2-2	.	CASLPPGTGVLTGELFF	TGTGCCAGCCTCCCTCCGGGGACAGGGGTTCTCACCGGGGAGCTGTTTTTT
TRBV27	.	TRBJ1-4	.	CASTGRLGTEKLFF	TGTGCCAGCACGGGGCGGTTGGGGACAGAAAAACTGTTTTTT
TRBV6-5	.	TRBJ2-5	.	CASSYSRETQYF	TGTGCCAGCAGTTATTCGCGAGAGACCCAGTACTTC
TRBV28	.	TRBJ1-2	.	CASKRGASHGYTF	TGTGCCAGCAAGCGGGGGGCCTCCCATGGCTACACCTTC
TRBV6-5	.	TRBJ1-1	medium-sized	CASSREGTEAFF	TGTGCCAGCAGCAGGGAAGGTACTGAAGCTTTCTTT
TRBV27	.	TRBJ1-3	.	CASSSLKGIRSGNTIYF	TGTGCCAGCAGTTCCCTTAAGGGGATCCGCTCTGGAAACACCATATATTTT
TRBV5-8	.	TRBJ2-6	.	CASSLVRGSGSGANVLTF	TGTGCCAGCAGCTTGGTTAGGGGGAGTGGCTCTGGGGCCAACGTCCTGACTTTC
TRBV9	.	TRBJ2-2	.	CASSGTNTGELFF	TGTGCCAGTAGCGGAACTAACACCGGGGAGCTGTTTTTT
TRBV18	.	TRBJ2-5	.	CASSPVGEEETQYF	TGTGCCAGCTCACCAGTGGGGGAGGAAGAGACCCAGTACTTC
TRBV2	TRBD2	TRBJ2-7	.	CASSGNAGTSAYEQYF	TGTGCCAGCAGTGGGAATGCAGGGACTAGCGCGTACGAGCAGTACTTC
TRBV28	.	TRBJ2-5	.	CASSSPVLRPQYF	TGTGCCAGCAGTTCCCCCGTTTTGCGGCCCCAGTACTTC
TRBV7-3	TRBD2	TRBJ2-7	.	CASSLLAGGTYEQYF	TGTGCCAGCAGCTTACTAGCGGGGGGTACCTACGAGCAGTACTTC
TRBV2	.	TRBJ1-5	.	CASSGSGYSNQPQHF	TGTGCCAGCAGTGGGTCGGGGTATAGCAATCAGCCCCAGCATTTT
TRBV5-1	TRBD1	TRBJ2-7	few	CASSLSQGRSYEQYF	TGCGCCAGCAGCTTGTCACAGGGGCGCTCCTACGAGCAGTACTTC
TRBV2	.	TRBJ2-7	.	CASGGTPTYEQYF	TGTGCCAGCGGCGGGACGCCCACCTACGAGCAGTACTTC
TRBV5-1	TRBD2	TRBJ2-7	.	CASSLAVTSGRYEQYF	TGCGCCAGCAGCTTGGCCGTAACTAGCGGGAGGTACGAGCAGTACTTC
TRBV4-1	.	TRBJ2-3	.	CASSLGDTDTQYF	TGCGCCAGCAGCCTCGGAGACACAGATACGCAGTATTTT
TRBV19	TRBD2	TRBJ2-7	.	CASSIGTSGAYEQYF	TGTGCCAGTAGTATCGGGACTAGCGGGGCCTACGAGCAGTACTTC
TRBV27	.	TRBJ2-2	.	CASSLQDSSTGELFF	TGTGCCAGCAGTTTGCAGGACAGTTCCACCGGGGAGCTGTTTTTT
TRBV19	TRBD1	TRBJ2-5	once	CASSSGTARLETQYF	TGTGCCAGTAGTAGTGGGACAGCCCGTCTAGAGACCCAGTACTTC
TRBV7-7	TRBD1	TRBJ1-4	once	CASSLRTGDEKLFF	TGTGCTAGCAGCCTCCGGACAGGGGATGAAAAACTGTTTTTT